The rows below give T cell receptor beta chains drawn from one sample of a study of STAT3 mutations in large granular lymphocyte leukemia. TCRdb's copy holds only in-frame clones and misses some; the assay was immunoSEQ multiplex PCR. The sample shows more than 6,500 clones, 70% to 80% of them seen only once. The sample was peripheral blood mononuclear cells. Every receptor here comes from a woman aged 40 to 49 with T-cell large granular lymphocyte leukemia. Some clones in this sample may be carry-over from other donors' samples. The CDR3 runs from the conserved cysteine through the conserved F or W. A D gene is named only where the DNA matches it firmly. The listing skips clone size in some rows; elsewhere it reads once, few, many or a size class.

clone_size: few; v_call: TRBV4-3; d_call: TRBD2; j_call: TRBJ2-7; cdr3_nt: TGCGCCAGCAGCCAAGGAGCGGGAGCGGGATACGAGCAGTACTTC; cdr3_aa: CASSQGAGAGYEQYF
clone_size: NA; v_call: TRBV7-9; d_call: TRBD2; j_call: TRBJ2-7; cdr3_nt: TGTGCCAGCAGCCGTCCGGGACTAGCGGGAACCTACGAGCAGTACTTC; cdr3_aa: CASSRPGLAGTYEQYF
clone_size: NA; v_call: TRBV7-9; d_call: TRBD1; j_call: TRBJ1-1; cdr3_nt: TGTGCCAGCAGATACAGGGGCGAAGCGGCTGAAGCTTTCTTT; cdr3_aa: CASRYRGEAAEAFF
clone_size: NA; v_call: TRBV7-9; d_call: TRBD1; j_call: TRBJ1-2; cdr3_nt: TGTGCCAGCAGCCCAGGGACAGGGGGCGCGGAGGGCTACACCTTC; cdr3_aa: CASSPGTGGAEGYTF
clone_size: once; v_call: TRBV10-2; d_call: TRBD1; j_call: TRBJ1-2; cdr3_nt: TGCGCCAGCAGTGTGGGCCGGGACAGAGCCAACTATGGCTACACCTTC; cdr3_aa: CASSVGRDRANYGYTF
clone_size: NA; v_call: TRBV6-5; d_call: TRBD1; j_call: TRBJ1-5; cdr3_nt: TGTGCCAGCAGACAGACAGGGACCTCAGGGCCCCAGCATTTT; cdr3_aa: CASRQTGTSGPQHF
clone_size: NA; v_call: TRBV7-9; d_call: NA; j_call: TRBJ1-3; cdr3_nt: TGTGCCAGCAGCCCAAAGGGTGGACAGACAAACACCATATATTTT; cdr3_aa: CASSPKGGQTNTIYF
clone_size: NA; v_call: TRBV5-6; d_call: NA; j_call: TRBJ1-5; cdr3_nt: TGTGCCAGCAGCTTGGGGGGAGGCAGCAATCAGCCCCAGCATTTT; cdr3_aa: CASSLGGGSNQPQHF
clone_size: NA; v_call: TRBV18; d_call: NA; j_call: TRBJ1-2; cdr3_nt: TGTGCCAGCTCAATGGACGGATACTATGGCTACACCTTC; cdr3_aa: CASSMDGYYGYTF
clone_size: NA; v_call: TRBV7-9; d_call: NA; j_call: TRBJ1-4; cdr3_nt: TGTGCCAGCAGCTTAGCCGGGGGATTTGAAAAACTGTTTTTT; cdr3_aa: CASSLAGGFEKLFF
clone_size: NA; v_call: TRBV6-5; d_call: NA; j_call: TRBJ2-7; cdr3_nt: TGTGCCAGCAGTTACGGAAGGGGTCCCTACGAGCAGTACTTC; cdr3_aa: CASSYGRGPYEQYF
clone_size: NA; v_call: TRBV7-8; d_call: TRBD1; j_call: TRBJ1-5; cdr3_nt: TGTGCCAGCAGCTTAGGTCAGGGACAGGGTTATCAGCCCCAGCATTTT; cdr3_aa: CASSLGQGQGYQPQHF
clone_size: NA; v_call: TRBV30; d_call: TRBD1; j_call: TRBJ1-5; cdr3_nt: TGTGCCTGGAGAGGGGCAGGGGGCGTTCAGCCCCAGCATTTT; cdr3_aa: CAWRGAGGVQPQHF
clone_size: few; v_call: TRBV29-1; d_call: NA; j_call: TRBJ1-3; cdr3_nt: TGCAGCGTTGGGACAGATGGAAACACCATATATTTT; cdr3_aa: CSVGTDGNTIYF
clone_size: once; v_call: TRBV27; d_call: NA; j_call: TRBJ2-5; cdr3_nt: TGTGCCAGCAGTTCTAGGACCAGGGAGACCCAGTACTTC; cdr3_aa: CASSSRTRETQYF
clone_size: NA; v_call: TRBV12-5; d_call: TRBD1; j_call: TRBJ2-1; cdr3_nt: TGTGCTAGTGGTTTGGTCCTAGGGACAGGTTCCTACAATGAGCAGTTCTTC; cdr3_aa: CASGLVLGTGSYNEQFF
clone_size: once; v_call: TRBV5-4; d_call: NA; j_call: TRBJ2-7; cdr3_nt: TGTGCCAGCAGCTTTGGGGCAGGGGCTACCTACGAGCAGTACTTC; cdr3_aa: CASSFGAGATYEQYF
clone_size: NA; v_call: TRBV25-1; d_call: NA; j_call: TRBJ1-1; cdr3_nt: TGTGCCAGCAGAGGGGGGAGAGGAAACACTGAAGCTTTCTTT; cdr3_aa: CASRGGRGNTEAFF
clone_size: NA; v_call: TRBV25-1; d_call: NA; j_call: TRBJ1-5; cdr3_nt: TGTGCCAGCAGTGTCCAAACGGGGCAGCCCCAGCATTTT; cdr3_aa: CASSVQTGQPQHF
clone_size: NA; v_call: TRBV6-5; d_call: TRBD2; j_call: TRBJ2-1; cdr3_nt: TGTGCCAGCAGTTACACTAGCGGGGGATACAATGAGCAGTTCTTC; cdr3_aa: CASSYTSGGYNEQFF
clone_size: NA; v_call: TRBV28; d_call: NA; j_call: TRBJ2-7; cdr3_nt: TGTGCCAGCAGTTTATTAGGGGCAGGGTCTAGGTACGAGCAGTACTTC; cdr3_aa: CASSLLGAGSRYEQYF
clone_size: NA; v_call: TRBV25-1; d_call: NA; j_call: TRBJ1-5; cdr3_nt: TGTGCCAGCAGTGGCGGAGGAAAAAATCAGCCCCAGCATTTT; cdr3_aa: CASSGGGKNQPQHF
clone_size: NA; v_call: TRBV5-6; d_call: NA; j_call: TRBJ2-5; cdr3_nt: TGTGCCAGCAGCTTGGAGGGCTCCTTAGAGACCCAGTACTTC; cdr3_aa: CASSLEGSLETQYF
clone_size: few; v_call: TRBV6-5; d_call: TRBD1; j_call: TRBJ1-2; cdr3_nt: TGTGCCAGCAGGGACCCATTCAGGGGGACTTATGGCTACACCTTC; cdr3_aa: CASRDPFRGTYGYTF
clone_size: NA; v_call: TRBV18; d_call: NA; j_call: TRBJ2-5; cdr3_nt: TGTGCCAGCTCAGCGGGGAAGGGCGAAGAGACCCAGTACTTC; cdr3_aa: CASSAGKGEETQYF
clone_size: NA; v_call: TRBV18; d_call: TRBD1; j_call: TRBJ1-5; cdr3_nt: TGTGCCAGCTCATCCTTGGACAGGGAGTTGAGCAATCAGCCCCAGCATTTT; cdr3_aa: CASSSLDRELSNQPQHF
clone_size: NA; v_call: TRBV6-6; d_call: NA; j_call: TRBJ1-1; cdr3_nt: TGTGCCAGCAGTTACTCAGGGGCGAACACTGAAGCTTTCTTT; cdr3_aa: CASSYSGANTEAFF
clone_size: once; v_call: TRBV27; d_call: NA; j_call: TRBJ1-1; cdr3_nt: TGTGCCAGTAGCTCAGGGGTTCCAGTGGCAATGAACACTGAAGCTTTCTTT; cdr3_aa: CASSSGVPVAMNTEAFF
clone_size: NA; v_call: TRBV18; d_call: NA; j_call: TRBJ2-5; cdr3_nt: TGTGCCAGCTCACCAGGATCCCAAGAGACCCAGTACTTC; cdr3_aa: CASSPGSQETQYF
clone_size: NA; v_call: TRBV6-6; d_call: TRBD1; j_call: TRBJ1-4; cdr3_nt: TGTGCCAGCAGTTATAAACAGGGGTTGGAAAAACTGTTTTTT; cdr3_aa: CASSYKQGLEKLFF
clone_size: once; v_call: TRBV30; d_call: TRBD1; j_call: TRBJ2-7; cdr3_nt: TGTGCCTACGGGACAGGGGGGTCCTACGAGCAGTACTTC; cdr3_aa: CAYGTGGSYEQYF
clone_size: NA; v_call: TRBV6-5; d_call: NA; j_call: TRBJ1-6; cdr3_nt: TGTGCCAGCAGTTTTTATAATTCACCCCTCCACTTT; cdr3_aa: CASSFYNSPLHF
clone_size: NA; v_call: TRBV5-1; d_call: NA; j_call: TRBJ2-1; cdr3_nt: TGCGCCAGCAGCCTGTCCCCGAATGAGCAGTTCTTC; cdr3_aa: CASSLSPNEQFF
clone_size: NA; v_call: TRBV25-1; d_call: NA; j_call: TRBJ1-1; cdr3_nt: TGTGCCAGCAGTGAAAGGGTAGCCCGGGTGTCTTTCTTT; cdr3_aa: CASSERVARVSFF
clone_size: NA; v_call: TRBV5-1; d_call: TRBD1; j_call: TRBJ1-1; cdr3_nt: TGCGCCAGCAGCTTGGGACTTGGTGGACAGGGGGGTAGTAACACTGAAGCTTTCTTT; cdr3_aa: CASSLGLGGQGGSNTEAFF
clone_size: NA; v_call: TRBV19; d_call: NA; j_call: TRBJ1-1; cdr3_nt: TGTGCCAGTTGCAAGGGGAGGGGCGGGGACACTGAAGCTTTCTTT; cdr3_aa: CASCKGRGGDTEAFF
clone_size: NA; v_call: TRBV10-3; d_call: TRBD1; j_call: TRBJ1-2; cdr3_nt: TGTGCCATCAACCTCGGACAGGGGGCGGGTGGTGGCTACACCTTC; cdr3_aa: CAINLGQGAGGGYTF
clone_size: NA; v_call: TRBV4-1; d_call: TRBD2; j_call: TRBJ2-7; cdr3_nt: TGCGCCAGCAGCCAAGGAGTACTAGCGGGAGACTACGAGCAGTACTTC; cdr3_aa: CASSQGVLAGDYEQYF
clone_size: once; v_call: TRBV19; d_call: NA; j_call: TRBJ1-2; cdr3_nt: TGTGCCAGTAGTACCCACAACAACTATGGCTACACCTTC; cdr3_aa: CASSTHNNYGYTF
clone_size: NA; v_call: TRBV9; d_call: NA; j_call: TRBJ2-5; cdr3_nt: TGTGCCAGCAGCGTAGGAGGTAGGGGAGAGACCCAGTACTTC; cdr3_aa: CASSVGGRGETQYF
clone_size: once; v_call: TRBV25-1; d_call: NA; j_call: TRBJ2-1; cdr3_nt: TGTGCCAGCAGTGTAACCATCGGGGGGCGTTACAATGAGCAGTTCTTC; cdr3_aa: CASSVTIGGRYNEQFF
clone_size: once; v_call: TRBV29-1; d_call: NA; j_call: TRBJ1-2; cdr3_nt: TGCAGCGTTGAAGACGGGACAAGACTTACCTATGGCTACACCTTC; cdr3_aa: CSVEDGTRLTYGYTF
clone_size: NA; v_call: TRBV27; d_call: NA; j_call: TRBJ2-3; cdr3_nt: TGTGCCAGCAGTTTAGCATTTGGGGCGGTTAGGCAGTATTTT; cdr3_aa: CASSLAFGAVRQYF
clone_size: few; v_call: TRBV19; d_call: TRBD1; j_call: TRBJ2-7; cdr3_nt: TGTGCCAGTAGTATAGGACAGGGAGTCTACGAGCAGTACTTC; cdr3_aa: CASSIGQGVYEQYF
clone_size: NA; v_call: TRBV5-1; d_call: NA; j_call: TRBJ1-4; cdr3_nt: TGCGCCAGCAGCTCCAACAGGAATGAAAAACTGTTTTTT; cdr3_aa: CASSSNRNEKLFF
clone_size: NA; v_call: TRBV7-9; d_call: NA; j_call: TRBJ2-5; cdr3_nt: TGTGCCAGCAGCCCCCGGGACCCTGGGGCCCAGTACTTC; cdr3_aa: CASSPRDPGAQYF
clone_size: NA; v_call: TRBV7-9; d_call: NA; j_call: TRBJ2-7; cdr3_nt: TGTGCCAGCAGCTTAGGGGAGAGAAGCTTCTTCTCCGAGCAGTACTTC; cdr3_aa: CASSLGERSFFSEQYF
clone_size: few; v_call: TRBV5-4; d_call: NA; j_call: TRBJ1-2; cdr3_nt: TGTGCCAGCAGCTTGGATACTGGGGGCGGCTACACCTTC; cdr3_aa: CASSLDTGGGYTF
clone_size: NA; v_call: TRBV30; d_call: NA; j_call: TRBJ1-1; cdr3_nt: TGTGGTGTGCAGCCCTACACTGAAGCTTTCTTT; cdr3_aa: CGVQPYTEAFF
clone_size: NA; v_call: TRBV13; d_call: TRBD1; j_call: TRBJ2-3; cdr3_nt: TGTGCCAGCAGCTTAGGGTCCCTCAGGGGGTCCCCTAGCACAGATACGCAGTATTTT; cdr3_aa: CASSLGSLRGSPSTDTQYF
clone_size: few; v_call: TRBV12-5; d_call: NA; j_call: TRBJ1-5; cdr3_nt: TGTGCTAGTGGTTTGGTAACCGGGCAGCCCCAGCATTTT; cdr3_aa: CASGLVTGQPQHF
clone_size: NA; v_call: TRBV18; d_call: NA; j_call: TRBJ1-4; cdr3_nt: TGTGCCAGCTCACCAAGCGGGGTTTGGGAAAAACTGTTTTTT; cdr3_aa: CASSPSGVWEKLFF
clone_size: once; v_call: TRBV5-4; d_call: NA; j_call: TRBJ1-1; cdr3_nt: TGTGCCAGCAGCTTTGGGGGGTGGTTTGAAGCTTTCTTT; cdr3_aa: CASSFGGWFEAFF
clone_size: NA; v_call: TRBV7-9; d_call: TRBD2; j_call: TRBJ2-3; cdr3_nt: TGTGCCAGCAGCTACACTCTGGGGGGGAGCACAGATACGCAGTATTTT; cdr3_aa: CASSYTLGGSTDTQYF
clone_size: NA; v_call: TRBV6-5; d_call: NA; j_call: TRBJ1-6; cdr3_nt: TGTGCCAGCAGTTACGTGGACCGCGGTTATTCACCCCTCCACTTT; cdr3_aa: CASSYVDRGYSPLHF
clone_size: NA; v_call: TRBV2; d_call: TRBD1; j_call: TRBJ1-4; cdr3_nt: TGTGCCAGCAGTGAAGCGGGCCAGGGGGGTGAAAAACTGTTTTTT; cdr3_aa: CASSEAGQGGEKLFF